This T cell receptor (beta chain) emerged from a study of blood T cell repertoires in COVID-19. The CDR3 length is 11 residues. Trimming shortened V by 6 bases and J by 7 bases, and 9 bases separated the two germline ends. Looked up from germline, CDR1 is MDHEN and CDR2 is SYDVKM. In the study's own analysis: Amplification of reference gene primers provided the estimated nucleated cell counts. Produced via immunoSEQ multiplex PCR; TCRdb's table is partial and in-frame only. V, J and clone size are those of that table, while D and trimming were read from the DNA. The table includes tens of thousands of clones, roughly 90% detected once.

Specimen: peripheral blood. The origin of this receptor is a woman in her seventies with acute or convalescent COVID-19. The chain joins TRBV28 to TRBJ1-1; D gene ambiguous. The CDR3 DNA is TGTGCCAGCAGGCTCGGGAGTGAAGCTTTCTTT. It specifies CASRLGSEAFF.